This TCR beta chain was documented in a study of T cells after posttransplantation cyclophosphamide. Study results and limitations: TRB overlap between skin or GI tissue T cells and blood was limited. Donor CD8+ memory clones often dominated recipient blood repertoires at later times.

Assay: immunoSEQ multiplex PCR; the TCRdb copy retains only in-frame clones and omits some. This sample has about 32,000 clones, with 70% to 90% found just once. Worth noting for this clone: What it binds is not known.

The sequence derives from a woman between 40 and 50 years old with a blood cancer, CMV-positive, and with a related stem cell donor. Sequencing was done on a sample of PBMCs.

The CDR3 sequence is CASSPGLRDTDTQYF. For the CDR3, the DNA is TGTGCCAGCAGTCCAGGACTGCGGGACACAGATACGCAGTATTTT. The chain combines TRBV28 with TRBJ2-3, with D maybe TRBD2 (6 bases). Germline values: CDR1 MDHEN, CDR2 SYDVKM. This CDR3 spans 15 amino acids. The germline V and J ends were trimmed by 5 bases and 2 bases, with 14 bases remaining between them. The full variable domain, in which reference TRBV28 and TRBJ2-3 provide the parts outside the CDR3, is DVKVTQSSRYLVKRTGEKVFLECVQDMDHENMFWYRQDPGLGLRLIYFSYDVKMKEKGDIPEGYSVSREKKERFSLILESASTNQTSMYLCASSPGLRDTDTQYFGPGTRLTVL.